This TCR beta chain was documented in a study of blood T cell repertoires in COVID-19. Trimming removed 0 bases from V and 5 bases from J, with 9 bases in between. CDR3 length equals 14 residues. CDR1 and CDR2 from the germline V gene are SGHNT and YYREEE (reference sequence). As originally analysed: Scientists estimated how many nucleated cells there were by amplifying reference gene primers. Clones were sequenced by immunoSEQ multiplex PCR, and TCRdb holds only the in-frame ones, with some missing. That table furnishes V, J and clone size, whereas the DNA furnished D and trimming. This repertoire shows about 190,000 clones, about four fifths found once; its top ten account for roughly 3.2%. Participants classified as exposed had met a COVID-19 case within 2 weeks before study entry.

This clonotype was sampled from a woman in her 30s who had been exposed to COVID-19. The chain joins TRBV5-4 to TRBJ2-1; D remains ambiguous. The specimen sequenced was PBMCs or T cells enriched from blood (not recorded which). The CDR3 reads CASSLELKNNEQFF. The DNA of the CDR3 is TGTGCCAGCAGCTTGGAACTGAAAAACAATGAGCAGTTCTTC.